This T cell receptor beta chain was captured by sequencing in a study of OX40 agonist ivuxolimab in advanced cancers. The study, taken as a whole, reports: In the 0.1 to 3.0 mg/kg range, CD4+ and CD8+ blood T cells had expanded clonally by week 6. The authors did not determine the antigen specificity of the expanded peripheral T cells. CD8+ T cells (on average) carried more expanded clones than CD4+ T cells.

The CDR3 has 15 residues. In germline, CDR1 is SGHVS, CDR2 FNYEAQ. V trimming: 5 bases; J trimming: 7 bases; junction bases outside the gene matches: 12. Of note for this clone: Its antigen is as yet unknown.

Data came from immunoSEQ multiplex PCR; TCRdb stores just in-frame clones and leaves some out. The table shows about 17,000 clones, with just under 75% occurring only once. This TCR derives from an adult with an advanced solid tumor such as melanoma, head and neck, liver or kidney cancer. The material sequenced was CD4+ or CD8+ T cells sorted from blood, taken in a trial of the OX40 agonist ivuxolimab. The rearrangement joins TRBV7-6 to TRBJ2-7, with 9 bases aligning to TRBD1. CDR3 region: CASSPPGQGQREQYF. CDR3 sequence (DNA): TGTGCCAGCAGCCCTCCGGGACAGGGACAACGGGAGCAGTACTTC.